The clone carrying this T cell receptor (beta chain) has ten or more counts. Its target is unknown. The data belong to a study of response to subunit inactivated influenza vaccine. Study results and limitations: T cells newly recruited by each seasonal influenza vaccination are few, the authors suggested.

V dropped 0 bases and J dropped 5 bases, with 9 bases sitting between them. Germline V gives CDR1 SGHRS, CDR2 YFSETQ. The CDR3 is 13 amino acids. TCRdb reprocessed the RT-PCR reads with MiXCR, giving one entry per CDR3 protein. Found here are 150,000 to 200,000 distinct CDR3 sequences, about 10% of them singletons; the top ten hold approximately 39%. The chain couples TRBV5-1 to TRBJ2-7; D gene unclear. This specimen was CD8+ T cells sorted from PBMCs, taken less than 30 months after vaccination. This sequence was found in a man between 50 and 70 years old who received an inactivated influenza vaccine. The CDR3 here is CASSLAWVDEQYF. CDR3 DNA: TGCGCCAGCAGCTTGGCTTGGGTTGACGAGCAGTACTTC.